The 9 T cell receptor beta chains reported below all come from one sample, sequenced in a study of patients and donors after allogeneic stem cell transplantation. TCRdb re-called the RT-PCR reads with MiXCR, one entry per CDR3 protein. The sample has 28,000 or so distinct CDR3 sequences; approximately 7% are singletons. The sample taken for sequencing was blood, either unsorted or a sorted T cell fraction (not recorded which). Receptors were obtained from a human donor who was either an allogeneic HSCT recipient or a stem cell or donor lymphocyte infusion donor (not recorded which). It is not recorded whose cells these are; they may come from a transplant donor.

This rearrangement joins TRBV6-1 to TRBJ2-5; no clear D gene. CDR1 MNHNS and CDR2 SASEGT come from the germline V gene. V lost 6 bases to trimming and J lost 5 bases, with 13 bases between them. CDR3 length: 13 residues. The CDR3 region has the DNA TGTGCCAGCAGGAGGACCACACTGGAGACCCAGTACTTC. As protein: CASRRTTLETQYF.

The sample holds a few counts of this clonotype. This chain links TRBV7-9 with TRBJ2-7, with unresolved D. V was clipped by 3 bases and J by 1 base, with 10 bases between them. CDR3 length: 14 amino acids. Germline V gene sequence: CDR1 SEHNR, CDR2 FQNEAQ (reference sequence). The CDR3 DNA sequence: TGTGCCAGCAGCTTTACGGACGGGTCCTACGAGCAGTACTTC. It encodes CASSFTDGSYEQYF. Variable domain in full (rest from reference TRBV7-9 and TRBJ2-7): DTGVSQNPRHKITKRGQNVTFRCDPISEHNRLYWYRQTLGQGPEFLTYFQNEAQLEKSRLLSDRFSAERPKGSFSTLEIQRTEQGDSAMYLCASSFTDGSYEQYFGPGTRLTVT.

This clonotype appeared many times. The chain joins TRBV7-9 to TRBJ1-1; no definite D call. The CDR3 extends over 11 amino acids. Trimming pared 3 bases from V and 6 bases from J, leaving 5 bases between. Looked up from germline, CDR1 is SEHNR and CDR2 is FQNEAQ (reference sequence). This chain's CDR3 is CASSFGSEAFF. The CDR3 nucleotides are TGTGCCAGCAGCTTTGGGTCTGAAGCTTTCTTT.

The rearrangement uses TRBV3-2 and TRBJ2-1; TRBD2 is taken as the D call from the table, unchecked against the DNA. TRBV3-2 is a listed pseudogene. The CDR3 is 17 residues long. CDR3 region: CASSPIAGGPVYNEQFF. In nucleotides, the CDR3 is TGTGCCAGCAGCCCTATAGCGGGAGGGCCGGTATACAATGAGCAGTTCTTC.

At least ten counts were recorded for this clonotype. V and J are TRBV24-1 and TRBJ1-5, with a weak D call TRBD1 (6 bases). The germline CDR1 and CDR2 sequences are KGHDR and SFDVKD. The length of the CDR3 is 15 residues. V gave up 3 bases and J gave up 2 bases, with 10 bases separating them. CDR3 sequence reads: CATSDGGAGNQPQHF. DNA for the CDR3: TGTGCCACCAGTGATGGGGGCGCCGGCAATCAGCCCCAGCATTTT.

This clonotype was recorded at least ten times. This chain connects TRBV5-1 to TRBJ2-5; TRBD1 matches 7 bases. J was trimmed by 5 bases and V by 0 bases; bases with no gene match: 7. This CDR3 comprises 15 residues. Germline CDR1 is SGHRS and CDR2 is YFSETQ. CDR3 in amino acids: CASSLERQGWETQYF. As DNA, the CDR3 is TGCGCCAGCAGCTTGGAAAGACAGGGCTGGGAGACCCAGTACTTC.

This sequence joins TRBV11-2 and TRBJ2-5; D possibly matches TRBD1 or TRBD2 (5 bases each). CDR1 and CDR2 (germline): SGHAT, FQNNGV. V was trimmed by 4 bases and J by 3 bases, leaving 15 bases between them. The CDR3 has 15 residues. The CDR3 DNA follows: TGTGCCAGCAGCTACGGGGCCGGGTTTAAAGAGACCCAGTACTTC. It is translated as CASSYGAGFKETQYF.

This clonotype has at least ten counts. This chain uses TRBV28 with TRBJ1-2; perhaps TRBD1 as D (6 bases). V was pared by 6 bases and J by 5 bases, with 10 bases between. The V gene's germline CDR1 is MDHEN and CDR2 SYDVKM. The CDR3 length is 12 residues. CDR3 nucleotides: TGTGCCAGCAGATTTAGGGGGTATGGCTACACCTTC. It codes for CASRFRGYGYTF.

In its sample, this clonotype ranks as medium-sized. CDR3 DNA: TGTGCCAGCAGCTTATCGGAAAACACCATATATTTT. It is translated as CASSLSENTIYF. The rearrangement links TRBV7-9 to TRBJ1-3; D gene ambiguous. The CDR3 is 12 amino acids. The germline CDR1 and CDR2 sequences are SEHNR and FQNEAQ (reference sequence). Trimming cost V 2 bases and J 6 bases, with 5 bases left between them.